The source of this T cell receptor beta chain is a study of T cells in Graves' hyperthyroidism and ophthalmopathy. Study summary: Peripheral blood was taken when the disease was first diagnosed, before any treatment began. Findings of the study overall: In the blood, most expanded thyroid clonotypes above 0.001 appeared as well.

In this sample, this clonotype turned up many times. Its antigen remains unidentified. The trim removed 5 bases at V and 6 bases at J, leaving 8 bases unmatched. The length of the CDR3 is 15 residues. The V gene's germline CDR1 is SEHNR and CDR2 FQNEAQ (reference sequence). There were TCR beta CDR3 regions amplified from RNA transcripts. TCR CDR3 underwent first-round RT-PCR with the HTBI primer set. A single record per CDR3 protein comes from TCRdb applying MiXCR to the multiplex PCR reads. Of roughly 500,000 distinct CDR3 sequences listed, 22% are singletons. Patients were excluded because of uncontrolled infection, other autoimmune disease, pregnancy or lactation.

The source is a woman in her seventies with Graves' ophthalmopathy. The chain joins TRBV7-9 to TRBJ2-3; 10 bases are a match to TRBD2. The sequenced material came from blood. The CDR3 DNA is TGTGCCAGCAGCCGATCTAGCGGGAGTTCGGATACGCAGTATTTT. Translation: CASSRSSGSSDTQYF.